These 21 T cell receptor beta chains share one sample of origin, sequenced in a study of regulatory T cells in long-lasting Graves disease. iRepertoire HTBI primers and Arm-PCR of CDR3 regions built TCR beta libraries. TCRdb ran MiXCR on the multiplex PCR reads and lists one entry per CDR3 protein. There are 550,000 to 650,000 distinct CDR3 sequences in the sample; approximately 16% occur only once, and 12% lies in the top ten. As for time point: newly diagnosed GD, antithyroid drugs for less than 3 months. The TCR library used RNA extracted from PBMCs. The sample was also reused in another study, on T cells in Graves' hyperthyroidism and ophthalmopathy.

Sequenced material: peripheral blood mononuclear cells (PBMCs), taken at new diagnosis, from a patient treated with antithyroid drugs. The receptors come from a man in his late teens or twenties with Graves disease.

The CDR3 nucleotides are TGTGCCAGCAGTGAATATGGGGCGACTAGCGGGAGTTACAATGAGCAGTTCTTC. This codes for CASSEYGATSGSYNEQFF. The chain recombines TRBV25-1 with TRBJ2-1, with 12 bases identical to TRBD2. Germline-derived CDR1 and CDR2 are MGHDK and SYGVNS. The J segment lost 4 bases and the V segment lost 0 bases, leaving 7 bases of the junction unmatched. The CDR3 is made up of 18 amino acids.

This clonotype was seen repeatedly, ten times or more. The rearrangement links TRBV18 to TRBJ2-1, with a tentative D call TRBD1 (5 bases). Looked up from germline, CDR1 is KGHSH and CDR2 is LQKENI. The CDR3 is made up of 14 amino acids. Trimming removed 2 bases from V and 7 bases from J, with 12 bases in between. The CDR3 coding sequence is TGTGCCAGCTCACCAGGCGCCAGGGCTAATGAGCAGTTCTTC. The encoded protein is CASSPGARANEQFF.

The chain has TRBV5-1 and TRBJ2-1, with 7 positions matching TRBD2. The CDR3 extends over 15 amino acids. Per germline, CDR1 SGHRS and CDR2 YFSETQ. The V gene end was trimmed by 3 bases and the J gene end by 3 bases; junction bases not matched to a gene: 6. The CDR3 protein is CASSSGTTVYNEQFF. Written as DNA, the CDR3 is TGCGCCAGCAGCTCCGGGACTACCGTCTACAATGAGCAGTTCTTC.

Concerning this clonotype itself: This may be a read error, as it is one base from a much larger clone. This chain links TRBV11-2 with TRBJ2-3; D ambiguous. Germline CDR1 and CDR2: SGHAT and FQNNGV. The CDR3 runs to 15 residues. V gave up 5 bases and J gave up 2 bases, with 14 bases separating them. The CDR3 sequence is CASSRHGGPTDTQYF. Here the CDR3 DNA reads TGTGCCAGCAGCCGCCACGGTGGACCCACAGATACGCAGTATTTT.

This clonotype was observed many times. The rearrangement links TRBV27 to TRBJ2-7; 9 nucleotides line up with TRBD2. This CDR3 contains 15 residues. The germline V gene encodes CDR1 MNHEY and CDR2 SMNVEV (reference sequence). Trimming at V came to 7 bases and at J to 0 bases, leaving 7 bases not matched to a gene. The CDR3 region has the DNA TGTGCCAGCATTGACCGAGCGGGAGGCTCCTACGAGCAGTACTTC. It yields the protein CASIDRAGGSYEQYF.

This clonotype was found many times. The chain uses TRBV20-1 and TRBJ1-1; D is perhaps TRBD1 (5 bases). Trimming removed 0 bases at V and 4 bases at J, with 18 bases between. The germline V gene has CDR1 DFQATT and CDR2 SNEGSKA (reference sequence). The CDR3 runs 16 residues. CDR3 in amino acids: CSARDSRGILGTEAFF. The CDR3 DNA follows: TGCAGTGCTAGAGATTCCCGGGGGATTTTGGGCACTGAAGCTTTCTTT.

This clonotype was counted many times. The genes are TRBV7-9 and TRBJ2-7; D may correspond to TRBD1 or TRBD2 (5 bases each). Deletions cut 4 bases from V and 6 bases from J, with 13 bases between. Looked up from germline, CDR1 is SEHNR and CDR2 is FQNEAQ (reference sequence). CDR3 length: 13 residues. CDR3 nucleotides: TGTGCCAGCAGCTGGGACCGTAGGGGCGAGCAGTACTTC. Translating it yields CASSWDRRGEQYF. Full variable domain (remainder filled in from reference TRBV7-9 and TRBJ2-7): DTGVSQNPRHKITKRGQNVTFRCDPISEHNRLYWYRQTLGQGPEFLTYFQNEAQLEKSRLLSDRFSAERPKGSFSTLEIQRTEQGDSAMYLCASSWDRRGEQYFGPGTRLTVT.

This clonotype turned up a few times. The gene calls are TRBV28 and TRBJ1-6; tentatively, D is TRBD1 (5 bases). V dropped 5 bases and J dropped 6 bases, with 11 bases sitting between them. Germline-derived CDR1 and CDR2 are MDHEN and SYDVKM. This CDR3 is 14 amino acids long. The CDR3 region has the DNA TGTGCCAGCAGTGCCCCGGGACTTAATTCACCCCTCCACTTT. Protein sequence: CASSAPGLNSPLHF. Filled out from reference TRBV28 and TRBJ1-6, the complete variable domain reads DVKVTQSSRYLVKRTGEKVFLECVQDMDHENMFWYRQDPGLGLRLIYFSYDVKMKEKGDIPEGYSVSREKKERFSLILESASTNQTSMYLCASSAPGLNSPLHFGNGTRLTVT.

The chain couples TRBV5-1 to TRBJ2-6; 7 nucleotides line up with TRBD1. The CDR3 has 16 amino acids. The V gene end was trimmed by 0 bases and the J gene end by 3 bases; junction bases not matched to a gene: 3. Germline CDR1 and CDR2: SGHRS and YFSETQ. The DNA for the CDR3 is TGCGCCAGCAGCTTGGTCAGGGGGTATGGGGCCAACGTCCTGACTTTC. Translation gives CASSLVRGYGANVLTF.

This clonotype was seen ten or more times. The chain employs TRBV18 and TRBJ1-1, with 7 bases that match TRBD1. V gave up 2 bases and J gave up 3 bases; unmatched junction bases: 3. In germline, CDR1 is KGHSH, CDR2 LQKENI. This CDR3 is built from 14 residues. The DNA for the CDR3 is TGTGCCAGCTCACCAGGGGGACAGTACACTGAAGCTTTCTTT. Translated, it gives CASSPGGQYTEAFF.

This clonotype has ten or more counts. The genes are TRBV30 and TRBJ2-7; TRBD2 might be the D (6 bases). The CDR3 spans 11 residues. Germline CDR1 is GTSNPN and CDR2 is SVGIG (reference sequence). Between the trimmed V and J ends, which lost 2 bases and 6 bases, there was a span of 8 bases. This CDR3 reads CAWSTGGEQYF. The CDR3 region has the DNA TGTGCCTGGAGTACCGGGGGCGAGCAGTACTTC.

This clonotype came up many times. This chain links TRBV11-2 with TRBJ2-7, with 12 bases matching TRBD2. This CDR3 has 15 amino acids. Germline loops: CDR1 SGHAT, CDR2 FQNNGV. J was trimmed by 7 bases and V by 3 bases; bases with no gene match: 7. The CDR3 protein is CASSFPSGRAREQYF. DNA for the CDR3: TGTGCCAGCAGCTTCCCTAGCGGGAGGGCGAGGGAGCAGTACTTC.

Concerning this clonotype: A much larger clonotype is one base distant, so this may be a read error. The chain combines TRBV19 with TRBJ2-5; D might be TRBD2 (5 bases). The CDR3 extends over 16 amino acids. Germline assignment: CDR1 LNHDA and CDR2 SQIVND (reference sequence). The CDR3 reads CASSISLAEALETQHF. CDR3 DNA sequence: TGTGCCAGTAGTATAAGTTTGGCGGAGGCGTTGGAGACCCAGCACTTC.

At least ten counts were recorded for this clonotype. V and J are TRBV28 and TRBJ2-5; tentative D call: TRBD1 (5 bases). The length of the CDR3 is 16 residues. Germline V gene lookup returns CDR1 MDHEN and CDR2 SYDVKM. The V end lost 7 bases, the J end lost 1 base, and 19 bases lay between the germline ends. This CDR3 is CASKGLAKGTQETQYF. The DNA for the CDR3 is TGTGCCAGCAAGGGGTTGGCGAAGGGTACCCAAGAGACCCAGTACTTC. The complete variable domain, with remaining parts taken from reference TRBV28 and TRBJ2-5, reads DVKVTQSSRYLVKRTGEKVFLECVQDMDHENMFWYRQDPGLGLRLIYFSYDVKMKEKGDIPEGYSVSREKKERFSLILESASTNQTSMYLCASKGLAKGTQETQYFGPGTRLLVL.

This clonotype was recorded many times. The CDR3: CASSSMVNTEAFF. The DNA for the CDR3 is TGTGCCAGCAGCTCCATGGTGAACACTGAAGCTTTCTTT. The rearrangement uses TRBV11-2 and TRBJ1-1; no reliable D call. Trimming took 4 bases from V and 0 from J, leaving 6 bases between them. CDR1 and CDR2 from the germline V gene are SGHAT and FQNNGV. The CDR3 sequence is 13 residues long.

This clonotype was seen a few times. J is TRBJ2-3 and V is TRBV27; 9 nucleotides line up with TRBD1. The CDR3 is 16 amino acids. Unmatched junction bases numbered 13, after V lost 9 bases and J lost 3 bases. CDR1 and CDR2 (germline): MNHEY, SMNVEV (reference sequence). In DNA form, the CDR3 reads TGTGCCAGTAGACAACGGGACAGGGTTTGGACAGATACGCAGTATTTT. It codes for CASRQRDRVWTDTQYF.

This clonotype was seen only a few times. This sequence joins TRBV20-1 and TRBJ2-1; D may be TRBD2 (5 bases). The CDR3 has 14 amino acids. Looked up from germline, CDR1 is DFQATT and CDR2 is SNEGSKA (reference sequence). V gave up 0 bases and J gave up 5 bases, with 11 bases separating them. The CDR3 here is CSARDGSGDNEQFF. CDR3 DNA sequence: TGCAGTGCTAGAGATGGCAGCGGAGACAATGAGCAGTTCTTC.

This chain uses TRBV19 with TRBJ1-2; D remains unclear. V gave up 5 bases and J gave up 7 bases, with 17 bases separating them. The V gene's germline CDR1 is LNHDA and CDR2 SQIVND (reference sequence). The CDR3 is made up of 14 amino acids. This CDR3 reads CASSDGPLAAGYTF. Here the CDR3 DNA reads TGTGCCAGTAGTGACGGGCCCCTTGCCGCTGGCTACACCTTC.

This clonotype has a count of ten or more. J is TRBJ2-7 and V is TRBV5-1; 10 nucleotides agree with TRBD2. This CDR3 comprises 14 residues. The germline gives CDR1 SGHRS, CDR2 YFSETQ. The V segment lost 5 bases and the J segment 3 bases; nucleotides outside the gene matches: 5. The CDR3 region is CASSTSGKGYEQYF. As DNA, the CDR3 is TGCGCCAGCAGTACTAGCGGGAAAGGCTACGAGCAGTACTTC.

The chain is built from TRBV20-1 and TRBJ2-1; 13 bases are a match to TRBD2. The V segment lost 2 bases and the J segment 11 bases; nucleotides outside the gene matches: 21. Germline-derived CDR1 and CDR2 are DFQATT and SNEGSKA (reference sequence). The CDR3 runs to 19 residues. CDR3 in amino acids: CSARPTGHGTSGVGRKQFF. Written as DNA, the CDR3 is TGCAGTGCTAGACCCACGGGGCACGGGACTAGCGGGGTTGGGAGGAAGCAGTTCTTC.

V usage is TRBV20-1 and J usage is TRBJ1-2; no definite D call. This CDR3 is 12 amino acids long. V lost 3 bases, J lost 0 bases, and 5 bases lay in between. Germline CDR1 reads DFQATT; CDR2 reads SNEGSKA (reference sequence). The CDR3 nucleotides are TGCAGTGCTAGCGACCCTAACTATGGCTACACCTTC. Translated, it gives CSASDPNYGYTF.